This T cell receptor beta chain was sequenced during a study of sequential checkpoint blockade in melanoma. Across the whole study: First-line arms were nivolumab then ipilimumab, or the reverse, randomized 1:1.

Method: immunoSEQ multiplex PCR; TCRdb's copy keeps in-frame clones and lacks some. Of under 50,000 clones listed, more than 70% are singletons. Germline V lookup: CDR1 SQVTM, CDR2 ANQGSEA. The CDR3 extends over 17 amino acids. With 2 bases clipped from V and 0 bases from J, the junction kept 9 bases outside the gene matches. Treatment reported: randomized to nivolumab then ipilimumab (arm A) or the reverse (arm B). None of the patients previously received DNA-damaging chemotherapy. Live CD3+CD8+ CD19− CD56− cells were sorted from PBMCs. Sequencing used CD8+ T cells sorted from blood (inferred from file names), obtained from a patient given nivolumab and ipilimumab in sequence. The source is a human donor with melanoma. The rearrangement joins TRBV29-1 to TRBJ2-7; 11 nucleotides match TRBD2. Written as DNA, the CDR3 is TGCAGCGTTGAACCCCTAGCGGGAGGACCTATCTCCTACGAGCAGTACTTC. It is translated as CSVEPLAGGPISYEQYF.